These T cell receptor beta chains were read from a single sample in a study of blood T cell repertoires in COVID-19. The table came from immunoSEQ multiplex PCR; TCRdb's copy has only in-frame clones and leaves some out. There are some 100,000 clones in the sample; around 74% occur only once, and around 3.9% lies in the top ten. Sequencing used peripheral blood. The receptor source for this set is a man in his 70s with COVID-19, enrolled during active disease. CDR3s include the opening cysteine and the closing phenylalanine or tryptophan. A D gene is named only where the DNA matches it firmly. Clone size, where shown, is once, few, many, or a class for clones that have expanded.

D,size,V,J,DNA,CDR3
TRBD1,-,TRBV4-2,TRBJ2-5,TGTGCCAGCAGCCAAGATGAGGAGGGACAGGGCTCGGAGACCCAGTACTTC,CASSQDEEGQGSETQYF
-,few,TRBV11-3,TRBJ2-1,TGTGCCAGCAGCTCCTCAGCGGGTAGAAACTACAATGAGCAGTTCTTC,CASSSSAGRNYNEQFF
-,-,TRBV6-5,TRBJ2-1,TGTGCCAGCAGTTACTCGTCAGGGATCTACAATGAGCAGTTCTTC,CASSYSSGIYNEQFF
-,-,TRBV11-2,TRBJ2-7,TGTGCCAGCAGCCGAGACTACGAGCAGTACTTC,CASSRDYEQYF
-,-,TRBV3-1/TRBV3-2,TRBJ2-7,TGTGCCAGCAGCCAAGATAGCCCATACCACTACGAGCAGTACTTC,CASSQDSPYHYEQYF
-,-,TRBV12-3/TRBV12-4,TRBJ1-6,TGTGCCAGCAGTTTACAGGGGCCCCTCCACTTT,CASSLQGPLHF
-,few,TRBV5-1,TRBJ1-1,TGCGCCAGCAGAGGGGTTTATGAAGCTTTCTTT,CASRGVYEAFF
-,-,TRBV19,TRBJ2-1,TGTGCCAGCCCCCTGAGGTTCTTC,CASPLRFF
-,-,TRBV28,TRBJ2-7,TGTGCCAGCAGCCCGGCAGGGCCAAGCTCCTACGAGCAGTACTTC,CASSPAGPSSYEQYF
TRBD2,-,TRBV13,TRBJ2-2,TGTGCCAGCAGCGAGCGGACTAGCGGGAGGTGGGCCGGGGAGCTGTTTTTT,CASSERTSGRWAGELFF
-,-,TRBV19,TRBJ2-5,TGTGCCAGTAGTATAGGCGGACAGATTCAAGAGACCCAGTACTTC,CASSIGGQIQETQYF
TRBD1,-,TRBV5-1,TRBJ1-3,TGCGCCAGCAGCTTGGCGGGACGACAGGGGCGGGCTGGAAACACCATATATTTT,CASSLAGRQGRAGNTIYF
-,once,TRBV7-9,TRBJ2-1,TGTGCCAGCAGCCCTGGGGGGGGGCTTGAGCAGTTCTTC,CASSPGGGLEQFF
TRBD1,-,TRBV5-1,TRBJ2-7,TGCGCCAGCAGCTTCGGACAGGGGGTTTACGGGCAGTACTTC,CASSFGQGVYGQYF
TRBD2,-,TRBV3-1/TRBV3-2,TRBJ2-7,TGTGCCAGCAGCCAAGATCTCGCGGGAGGTCTCTACGAGCAGTACTTC,CASSQDLAGGLYEQYF
-,-,TRBV15,TRBJ2-7,TGTGCCACCAGCAGAGAGGCACGCTCCTACGAGCAGTACTTC,CATSREARSYEQYF
TRBD2,-,TRBV5-1,TRBJ2-7,TGCGCCAGCAGCTTGGGTACTAGCGGGACCTACGAGCAGTACTTC,CASSLGTSGTYEQYF
-,-,TRBV9,TRBJ1-3,TGTGCCAGCAGCGTCACAGGGCAACCAAGCTCTGGAAACACCATATATTTT,CASSVTGQPSSGNTIYF
TRBD1,-,TRBV18,TRBJ1-3,TGTGCCAGCTCACCTGGGACAGACGGAAACACCATATATTTT,CASSPGTDGNTIYF
TRBD1,-,TRBV28,TRBJ1-6,TGTGCCAGCAGTCAGGGACAGGGAGATAGTTCACCCCTCCACTTT,CASSQGQGDSSPLHF
TRBD1,-,TRBV18,TRBJ1-1,TGTGCCAGCTCACCCACGGGACAGGTGAACACTGAAGCTTTCTTT,CASSPTGQVNTEAFF
TRBD2,-,TRBV11-2,TRBJ2-1,TGTGCCAGCAGCTTTACCCGGACTAGCGCAAATGAGCAGTTCTTC,CASSFTRTSANEQFF
TRBD1,few,TRBV25-1,TRBJ1-2,TGTGCCAGCAGTATGACAGGGCCTATTGGGGCTAACTATGGCTACACCTTC,CASSMTGPIGANYGYTF
TRBD2,few,TRBV6-2/TRBV6-3,TRBJ2-6,TGTGCCAGCAGCCTTAAGCCTAGCGGGAGGGCCCGGTGGGCCAACGTCCTGACTTTC,CASSLKPSGRARWANVLTF
TRBD2,-,TRBV18,TRBJ2-1,TGTGCCAGCTCAATCAGGACCCGGGAGGGCGTAAATGAGCAGTTCTTC,CASSIRTREGVNEQFF
-,-,TRBV6-2/TRBV6-3,TRBJ1-5,TGTGCCAGCAGTTATGACAGGATCCAGCCCCAGCATTTT,CASSYDRIQPQHF
-,-,TRBV5-1,TRBJ2-7,TGCGCCAGCAGCTTGGCCGGAGTGACGCATAAGTACTTC,CASSLAGVTHKYF
-,-,TRBV5-1,TRBJ1-1,TGCGCCAGCAGCTTCACAGATACTGAAGCTTTCTTT,CASSFTDTEAFF
-,-,TRBV5-5,TRBJ1-1,TGTGCCAGCAGCTTTTCAGAGGGGGTGAACACTGAAGCTTTCTTT,CASSFSEGVNTEAFF
-,-,TRBV10-3,TRBJ2-1,TGTGCCATCAGGGCCCCTAGTTACAATGAGCAGTTCTTC,CAIRAPSYNEQFF
TRBD2,few,TRBV6-6,TRBJ2-1,TGTGCCAGCAGTTACGCTAGCGGGAGTTACAATGAGCAGTTCTTC,CASSYASGSYNEQFF
-,-,TRBV5-4,TRBJ2-5,TGTGCCAGCAGCTTGACAACAGCTCAACAAGAGACCCAGTACTTC,CASSLTTAQQETQYF
-,-,TRBV19,TRBJ2-1,TGTGCCAGTAGTATAGCGGCAGGGGCCTACAATGAGCAGTTCTTC,CASSIAAGAYNEQFF
-,-,TRBV7-3,TRBJ2-2,TGTGCCAGCAGCCCCCCAGGGTCATCGGCCGGGGAGCTGTTTTTT,CASSPPGSSAGELFF
-,-,TRBV5-1,TRBJ2-7,TGCGCCAGCAGGCCGATTAGCGGTTACGAGCAGTACTTC,CASRPISGYEQYF
-,-,TRBV10-1,TRBJ1-6,TGCGCCAGCTACGGCCCGTTCCGCCCGGGTTCACCCCTCCACTTT,CASYGPFRPGSPLHF
-,-,TRBV7-9,TRBJ1-3,TGTGCCAGCAGCTTAGCTCAGGGAGGTTCTGGAAACACCATATATTTT,CASSLAQGGSGNTIYF
TRBD2,once,TRBV7-9,TRBJ2-5,TGTGCCAGCAGCTTTTGGACTAGCGGGAGTGTAGAGACCCAGTACTTC,CASSFWTSGSVETQYF
TRBD1,-,TRBV5-6,TRBJ2-7,TGTGCCAGCAGCTGGACAGGGAGCTACGAGCAGTACTTC,CASSWTGSYEQYF
TRBD1,-,TRBV7-2,TRBJ1-1,TGTGCCAGCAGCTTTGGGACAGGGAGTAGCACTGAAGCTTTCTTT,CASSFGTGSSTEAFF